Shown below are 17 T cell receptor beta chains from a single sample sequenced in a study of graft-versus-host responses after intestinal transplantation (dated by TCRdb to the early 2020s). Library creation used the immunoSEQ multiplex PCR assay. Entries here come from immuneACCESS through TCRdb and include only in-frame sequences with V and J called. Some clones fail to appear in such tables; in the studies checked, an unresolved V gene covers under half of the shortfall, and the cause of the remainder is unknown. For this sample the table gives 45,000 to 55,000 clones, of which 91% were detected only once. Together, the top ten hold less than 6.5% of the sample. The input for sequencing was PBMCs, taken 662 days after intestinal transplant. Receptors were obtained from a human patient who received an intestinal transplant, so some T cells may come from the graft donor.

The chain is built from TRBV9 and TRBJ2-7; D gene unclear. The CDR3 loop spans 15 amino acids. The V gene lost 0 bases and the J gene lost 3 bases, with 13 bases spanning the gap. Germline assignment: CDR1 SGDLS and CDR2 YYNGEE. The chain's CDR3 is CASSVDTGSIYEQYF. Here the CDR3 DNA reads TGTGCCAGCAGCGTAGATACTGGGTCAATCTACGAGCAGTACTTC.

The chain couples TRBV5-8 to TRBJ1-4, with TRBD1 matching over 9 bases. The CDR3 runs to 15 residues. Trimming removed 4 bases from V and 2 bases from J; junction bases left unmatched: 3. Per germline, CDR1 SGHTS and CDR2 YDEGEE. In DNA, the CDR3 is TGTGCCAGCAGCAACAGGGGGCAGACTAATGAAAAACTGTTTTTT. It codes for CASSNRGQTNEKLFF.

The CDR3 here is CASSLEAGSTEAFF. In DNA form, the CDR3 reads TGCGCCAGCAGCTTGGAGGCAGGGAGCACTGAAGCTTTCTTT. The chain is built from TRBV5-1 and TRBJ1-1; perhaps TRBD1 as D (5 bases). This CDR3 contains 14 residues. Germline V gene sequence: CDR1 SGHRS, CDR2 YFSETQ. V was clipped by 0 bases and J by 4 bases, with 10 bases between them.

The V and J genes are TRBV27 and TRBJ2-1, with 12 bases matching TRBD2. V dropped 2 bases and J dropped 9; count of bases not matched to a gene: 5. The V gene's germline CDR1 is MNHEY and CDR2 SMNVEV (reference sequence). The CDR3 extends over 15 amino acids. DNA for the CDR3: TGTGCCAGCAGTTTACTAGCGGGGGGGAGAAGTGAGCAGTTCTTC. Protein sequence: CASSLLAGGRSEQFF.

This rearrangement joins TRBV10-2 to TRBJ2-7; the D gene is possibly TRBD1 (7 bases). This CDR3 has 14 residues. Germline V lookup: CDR1 WSHSY, CDR2 SAAADI. Trimming stripped 7 bases from V and 7 bases from J, with 20 bases between. The CDR3 sequence is CASIGGLGGREQYF. The CDR3 bases are TGCGCCAGCATTGGGGGGCTAGGGGGCAGGGAGCAGTACTTC.

Regarding this clone: Compared with germline, one end of the junction differs, possibly owing to a read error. The genes are TRBV15 and TRBJ2-2; perhaps D is TRBD1 or TRBD2 (5 bases each). The CDR3 contains 18 residues. Germline loops: CDR1 LNHNV, CDR2 YYDKDF (reference sequence). Here the CDR3 reads CATSSPRGDPKNSGELFF. In nucleotides, the CDR3 is TGTGCCACCAGCAGCCCTAGGGGAGACCCCAAAAACAGCGGGGAGCTGTTTTTT.

J is TRBJ2-2 and V is TRBV7-6; 9 bases map to TRBD2. Germline trimming cut 5 bases from V and 6 bases from J; bases unmatched to any gene: 7. Germline-derived CDR1 and CDR2 are SGHVS and FNYEAQ. This CDR3 is built from 15 residues. The CDR3 reads CASSPGGGAAGELFF. DNA of the CDR3: TGTGCCAGCAGCCCAGGCGGGGGGGCGGCCGGGGAGCTGTTTTTT.

The J gene is TRBJ1-3, the V gene TRBV27; TRBD1 matches at 7 bases. Looked up from germline, CDR1 is MNHEY and CDR2 is SMNVEV (reference sequence). The J segment lost 8 bases and the V segment lost 5 bases, leaving 6 bases of the junction unmatched. This CDR3 is built from 13 residues. The CDR3 DNA sequence: TGTGCCAGCAGTCCACGACAGGGCTACACCATATATTTT. Translation gives CASSPRQGYTIYF.

The J gene is TRBJ2-7, the V gene TRBV27; perhaps TRBD2 as D (5 bases). This CDR3 is built from 18 residues. Trimming took 4 bases from V and 0 from J, leaving 22 bases between them. CDR1 is MNHEY, CDR2 SMNVEV, per germline (reference sequence). In DNA form, the CDR3 reads TGTGCCAGCAGTTCAAAAATAGGACTCACAAAAATCTCCTACGAGCAGTACTTC. Translation gives CASSSKIGLTKISYEQYF.

This clone came up once. The chain carries TRBV4-1 and TRBJ2-7; D uncertain. Germline-derived CDR1 and CDR2 are MGHRA and YSYEKL. The length of the CDR3 is 13 residues. Trimming removed 0 bases at V and 5 bases at J, with 8 bases between. CDR3 nucleotides: TGCGCCAGCAGCCAAGAGGCGGCAGACGAGCAGTACTTC. This encodes CASSQEAADEQYF.

V usage is TRBV29-1 and J usage is TRBJ2-5; TRBD1 matches at 9 bases. The CDR3 has 11 residues. The germline gives CDR1 SQVTM, CDR2 ANQGSEA. The V and J ends lost 7 bases and 7 bases, in that order; junction bases with no gene match: 4. The CDR3 reads CSADRGGTQYF. CDR3 coding DNA: TGCAGCGCGGACAGGGGAGGGACCCAGTACTTC. The whole variable domain, filled in from reference TRBV29-1 and TRBJ2-5, reads SAVISQKPSRDICQRGTSLTIQCQVDSQVTMMFWYRQQPGQSLTLIATANQGSEATYESGFVIDKFPISRPNLTFSTLTVSNMSPEDSSIYLCSADRGGTQYFGPGTRLLVL.

This chain connects TRBV2 to TRBJ1-3, with 10 positions matching TRBD1. Germline V CDR1 and CDR2: SNHLY, FYNNEI. Germline trimming cut 6 bases from V and 0 bases from J; bases unmatched to any gene: 5. The CDR3 is made up of 16 amino acids. The CDR3 here is CASRGQGFFSGNTIYF. The CDR3 nucleotides are TGTGCCAGCAGGGGACAGGGGTTCTTCTCTGGAAACACCATATATTTT.

The chain carries TRBV7-2 and TRBJ1-4, with D possibly matching TRBD1 (6 bases). Germline CDR1 is SGHTA and CDR2 is FQGNSA. This CDR3 region has 15 residues. V was cut by 4 bases and J by 7 bases, with 16 bases left in between. CDR3 residues: CASSSARGAREKLFF. The CDR3 DNA reads TGTGCCAGCAGCTCGGCGCGGGGGGCGCGTGAAAAACTGTTTTTT.

This chain uses TRBV6-6 with TRBJ2-3, with TRBD2 as a possible D gene (6 bases). Germline V gene data show CDR1 as MNHNY and CDR2 as SVGAGI (reference sequence). Trimming left V 1 base short and J 5 bases short, with 13 bases between. CDR3 length: 15 residues. CDR3: CASSYWGDGGDTQYF. The DNA of the CDR3 is TGTGCCAGCAGTTACTGGGGGGACGGCGGAGATACGCAGTATTTT.

The V and J genes are TRBV7-3 and TRBJ2-5, with 9 bases lining up with TRBD2. Germline V CDR1 and CDR2: SGHTA, FQGTGA. J gave up 5 bases and V 3 bases, and 10 bases lay outside the gene matches. The CDR3 is 16 residues long. As DNA, the CDR3 is TGTGCCAGCAGCTTTGCAAGCGGGGGGTTAGGGGAGACCCAGTACTTC. Translating it yields CASSFASGGLGETQYF.

V and J are TRBV18 and TRBJ1-1; D uncertain. The V end was cut by 2 bases, the J end by 8 bases, with 18 bases between. The CDR3 runs 15 residues. The germline CDR1 and CDR2 sequences are KGHSH and LQKENI. In DNA, the CDR3 is TGTGCCAGCTCACCAAATCTGGCAGGATCACAGGAAGCTTTCTTT. Its protein product is CASSPNLAGSQEAFF.

The chain is built from TRBV6-5 and TRBJ1-4, with D uncertain. The CDR3 spans 16 residues. The germline V gene encodes CDR1 MNHEY and CDR2 SVGAGI. V was cut by 0 bases and J by 0 bases, with 8 bases left in between. CDR3: CASSYSHSATNEKLFF. The CDR3 coding sequence is TGTGCCAGCAGTTACTCGCATTCTGCAACTAATGAAAAACTGTTTTTT.